One sample yielded the 19 T cell receptor beta chains listed below, sequenced in a study of graft-versus-host responses after intestinal transplantation. Antigens of these TCRs are unknown. The data were produced by immunoSEQ multiplex PCR, yet TCRdb's version contains in-frame clones alone and is incomplete. The sample lists some 39,000 clones; about 95% were seen once. The sample was unstimulated CD8+ T cells sorted from spleen or lymph node cells, taken before transplant. These receptors all come from a human donor who was the organ donor for an intestinal transplant.

The CDR3 region is CASSLAGRSSYNSPLHF. CDR3 bases: TGTGCCAGCAGCTTGGCAGGGCGTAGCTCCTATAATTCACCCCTCCACTTT. The chain links TRBV5-6 to TRBJ1-6; the D gene is possibly TRBD1 (5 bases). V shed 0 bases and J shed 0 bases, with 10 bases lying between them. Germline CDR1 reads SGHDT; CDR2 reads YYEEEE. The CDR3 extends over 17 amino acids.

This chain joins TRBV10-1 and TRBJ2-7, with 9 bases fitting TRBD2. The V and J ends lost 0 bases and 4 bases, in that order; junction bases with no gene match: 7. Germline V gene sequence: CDR1 WNHNN, CDR2 SYGVQD (reference sequence). The CDR3 consists of 16 residues. CDR3 sequence: CASSESGASGEYEQYF. CDR3 nucleotides: TGCGCCAGCAGTGAGTCGGGGGCTAGCGGGGAGTACGAGCAGTACTTC.

The rearrangement links TRBV6-6 to TRBJ1-2; 10 positions agree with TRBD1. The V gene end was trimmed by 0 bases and the J gene end by 8 bases; junction bases not matched to a gene: 9. Looked up from germline, CDR1 is MNHNY and CDR2 is SVGAGI (reference sequence). The CDR3 runs 16 residues. CDR3 loop: CASSYSPGTGERGYTF. The CDR3 DNA sequence: TGTGCCAGCAGTTACTCGCCGGGGACAGGGGAGCGAGGCTACACCTTC.

V and J are TRBV19 and TRBJ2-2; no reliable D call. There are 10 residues in the CDR3. V was pared by 7 bases and J by 6 bases, with 3 bases between. From germline, CDR1 is LNHDA and CDR2 SQIVND (reference sequence). This CDR3 is CASMAGELFF. The CDR3 DNA reads TGTGCCAGTATGGCCGGGGAGCTGTTTTTT.

V and J are TRBV7-6 and TRBJ2-1, with D perhaps TRBD1 or TRBD2 (7 bases each). Trimming stripped 0 bases from V and 5 bases from J, with 14 bases between. The CDR3 is made up of 16 amino acids. Germline CDR1 is SGHVS and CDR2 is FNYEAQ. This CDR3 reads CASSLAQGGTHNEQFF. The CDR3 nucleotides are TGTGCCAGCAGCTTAGCCCAGGGGGGGACGCACAATGAGCAGTTCTTC.

The chain couples TRBV10-3 to TRBJ1-2, with 10 bases fitting TRBD1. In germline, CDR1 is ENHRY, CDR2 SYGVKD. V lost 2 bases and J lost 7; bases outside the gene matches: 7. The CDR3 has 15 amino acids. CDR3 sequence reads: CAISEIEGQGSGYTF. DNA for the CDR3: TGTGCCATCAGTGAGATTGAGGGACAGGGGAGTGGCTACACCTTC.

The chain links TRBV4-1 to TRBJ1-2; D perhaps matches TRBD1 (5 bases). Deletions cut 7 bases from V and 8 bases from J, with 14 bases between. CDR1 is MGHRA, CDR2 YSYEKL, per germline. CDR3 length equals 12 residues. The CDR3 protein is CASTQGGKGYTF. CDR3 nucleotide sequence: TGCGCCAGCACCCAGGGAGGGAAAGGCTACACCTTC.

This chain uses TRBV7-3 with TRBJ2-3; 15 positions agree with TRBD2. CDR1 and CDR2 from the germline V gene are SGHTA and FQGTGA. The CDR3 contains 16 residues. Trimming took 5 bases from V and 4 from J; bases not matched to a gene: 4. The CDR3 DNA reads as TGTGCCAGCAGCCCTCGGACTAGCGGGGGGGCAGATACGCAGTATTTT. Translation: CASSPRTSGGADTQYF.

The sample holds a few counts of this clone. The V call is TRBV6-5, the J call TRBJ1-2; D gene uncertain. Germline V lookup: CDR1 MNHEY, CDR2 SVGAGI. The CDR3 runs to 12 residues. V was trimmed by 0 bases and J by 8 bases, leaving 7 bases between them. In nucleotides, the CDR3 is TGTGCCAGCAGTTACTCCGCGGGGGGCTACACCTTC. This encodes CASSYSAGGYTF.

A few counts support this clone. The chain carries TRBV7-9 and TRBJ1-2, with 7 bases that match TRBD1. The CDR3 has 13 amino acids. CDR1 is SEHNR, CDR2 FQNEAQ, per germline (reference sequence). V lost 5 bases, J lost 4 bases, and 4 bases stayed unmatched. The CDR3: CASSAGTAYGYTF. For the CDR3, the DNA is TGTGCCAGCAGCGCCGGGACAGCCTATGGCTACACCTTC.

The chain joins TRBV4-3 to TRBJ2-7; D is perhaps TRBD2 (5 bases). The CDR3 is 14 residues long. The V end lost 0 bases, the J end lost 0 bases, and 6 bases lay between the germline ends. The germline gives CDR1 LGHNA, CDR2 YSLEER. CDR3 nucleotide sequence: TGCGCCAGCAGCCAAGATGGACTCTCCTACGAGCAGTACTTC. Amino acids: CASSQDGLSYEQYF.

V is TRBV13 and J is TRBJ1-1; TRBD1 matches at 9 bases. Germline CDR1 is PRHDT and CDR2 is FYEKMQ (reference sequence). The CDR3 is made up of 16 amino acids. The J segment lost 3 bases and the V segment lost 5 bases, leaving 10 bases of the junction unmatched. The CDR3 DNA reads TGTGCCAGCAGCGACAGGGGGAGGGGGGGGGACACTGAAGCTTTCTTT. This translates into CASSDRGRGGDTEAFF. The full variable domain, rest sourced from reference TRBV13 and TRBJ1-1, is AAGVIQSPRHLIKEKRETATLKCYPIPRHDTVYWYQQGPGQDPQFLISFYEKMQSDKGSIPDRFSAQQFSDYHSELNMSSLELGDSALYFCASSDRGRGGDTEAFFGQGTRLTVV.

The chain carries TRBV4-3 and TRBJ1-2, with a possible D match to TRBD1 (5 bases). CDR3 length equals 15 residues. V lost 1 base, J lost 0 bases, and 9 bases lay in between. The germline gives CDR1 LGHNA, CDR2 YSLEER. The CDR3 spells CASSQGQGPNYGYTF. The CDR3 nucleotides read TGCGCCAGCAGCCAAGGTCAGGGACCTAACTATGGCTACACCTTC.

V usage is TRBV30 and J usage is TRBJ2-2; possibly TRBD1 for D (6 bases). The CDR3 runs 13 residues. V was shortened by 0 bases and J by 6 bases, with 8 bases between the two germline ends. Germline lookup yields CDR1 GTSNPN and CDR2 SVGIG (reference sequence). As DNA, the CDR3 is TGTGCCTGGAGTGTACCAGGGGCCGGGGAGCTGTTTTTT. Its protein is CAWSVPGAGELFF.

The chain joins TRBV5-1 to TRBJ1-6; no clear D gene. Trimming stripped 4 bases from V and 2 bases from J, with 16 bases between. CDR3 length equals 17 residues. Germline CDR1 is SGHRS and CDR2 is YFSETQ. CDR3: CASSLDGLSTYNSPLHF. The CDR3 DNA sequence: TGCGCCAGCAGCCTGGACGGATTGAGTACCTATAATTCACCCCTCCACTTT.

The chain combines TRBV28 with TRBJ2-3; D ambiguous. CDR1 is MDHEN, CDR2 SYDVKM, per germline. The CDR3 length is 14 residues. Trimming stripped 6 bases from V and 4 bases from J, with 14 bases between. The CDR3 nucleotides read TGTGCCAGCAGGCCACGGGTACTCCCAGATACGCAGTATTTT. As protein: CASRPRVLPDTQYF.

The chain carries TRBV19 and TRBJ1-5; D ambiguous. The germline V gene has CDR1 LNHDA and CDR2 SQIVND (reference sequence). This CDR3 has 16 amino acids. The V and J ends lost 3 bases and 3 bases respectively, with 15 bases between them. The CDR3 DNA reads as TGTGCCAGTAGTATGAGTCCAGAATCTGACAATCAGCCCCAGCATTTT. Encoded protein: CASSMSPESDNQPQHF.

On this clone: At the DNA level, this CDR3 is encoded by other sequences in the same sample as well. The chain carries TRBV4-3 and TRBJ2-3, with 12 positions matching TRBD2. The CDR3 has 17 amino acids. Unmatched junction bases numbered 9, after V lost 5 bases and J lost 3 bases. Germline CDR1 LGHNA, CDR2 YSLEER. The CDR3 protein is CASSFGLAGSSTDTQYF. The CDR3 DNA follows: TGCGCCAGCAGCTTTGGACTAGCGGGGTCGAGTACAGATACGCAGTATTTT.

The V and J genes are TRBV10-1 and TRBJ1-6; 7 bases agree with TRBD1. The V gene's germline CDR1 is WNHNN and CDR2 SYGVQD (reference sequence). This CDR3 region has 15 residues. V was clipped by 0 bases and J by 7 bases; unmatched bases: 3. The CDR3 region is CASSESPTGNSPLHF. The CDR3 DNA is TGCGCCAGCAGTGAGTCCCCGACAGGGAATTCACCCCTCCACTTT.